This TCR beta chain originates from a study of CD8 T cells in ankylosing spondylitis. General study points: There were earlier reports of some motif variants in reactive arthritis synovial fluid and blood. Apparently characteristic of ankylosing spondylitis blood was a TCR beta motif (eight highly homologous variants).

CDR3 size: 16 residues. From germline, CDR1 is SSHAT and CDR2 FNYEAQ (reference sequence). Each CDR3 protein gets one entry after TCRdb re-called the 5' RACE reads with MiXCR. Among hundreds of thousands of distinct CDR3 sequences listed, less than 10% were seen once. Note on this clonotype: Antigen specificity is unknown. One end of the junction is discordant with germline, which a read error may explain.

This receptor was identified in a male donor with ankylosing spondylitis or in good health (not recorded which). This sequence joins TRBV7-7 and TRBJ2-3; TRBD2 matches 13 bases. The sequenced material came from blood, either unsorted or a sorted T cell fraction (not recorded which). In nucleotides, the CDR3 is TGTGCTAGCAGCCTGGGACTAGCGGGACCCACAGATACGCGGTATTTT. The encoded protein is CASSLGLAGPTDTRYF.